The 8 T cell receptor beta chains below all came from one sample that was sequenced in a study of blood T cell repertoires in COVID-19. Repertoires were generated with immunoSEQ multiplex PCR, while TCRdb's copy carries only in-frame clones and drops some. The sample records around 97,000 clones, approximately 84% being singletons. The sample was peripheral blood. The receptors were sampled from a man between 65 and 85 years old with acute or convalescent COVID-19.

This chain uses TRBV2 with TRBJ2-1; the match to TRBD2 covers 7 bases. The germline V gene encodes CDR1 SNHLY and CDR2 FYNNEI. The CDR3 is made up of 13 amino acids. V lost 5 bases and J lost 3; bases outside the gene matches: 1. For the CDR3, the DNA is TGTGCCAGCAGTTGGACTAGCTACAATGAGCAGTTCTTC. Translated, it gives CASSWTSYNEQFF.

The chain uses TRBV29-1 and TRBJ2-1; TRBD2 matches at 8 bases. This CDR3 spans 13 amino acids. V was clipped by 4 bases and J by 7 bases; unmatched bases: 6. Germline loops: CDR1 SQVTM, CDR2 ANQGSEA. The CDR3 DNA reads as TGCAGCGTTGGTGGGACTAGAGCGAATGAGCAGTTCTTC. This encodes CSVGGTRANEQFF.

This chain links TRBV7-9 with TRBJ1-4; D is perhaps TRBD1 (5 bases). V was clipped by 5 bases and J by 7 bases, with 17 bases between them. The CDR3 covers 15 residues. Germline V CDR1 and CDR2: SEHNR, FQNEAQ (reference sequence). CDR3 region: CASSRRQKAGEKLFF. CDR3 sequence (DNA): TGTGCCAGCAGCCGACGACAGAAGGCAGGTGAAAAACTGTTTTTT.

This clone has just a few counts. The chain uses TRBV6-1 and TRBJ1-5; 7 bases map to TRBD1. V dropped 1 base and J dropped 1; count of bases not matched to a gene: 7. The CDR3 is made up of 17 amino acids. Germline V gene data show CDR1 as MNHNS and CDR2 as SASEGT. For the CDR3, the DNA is TGTGCCAGCAGTGAAGGCGGGGACAGTAAGAGCAATCAGCCCCAGCATTTT. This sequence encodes CASSEGGDSKSNQPQHF.

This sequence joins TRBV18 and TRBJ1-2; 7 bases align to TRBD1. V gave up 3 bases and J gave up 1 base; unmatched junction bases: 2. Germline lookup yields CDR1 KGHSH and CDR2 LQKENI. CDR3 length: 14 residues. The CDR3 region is CASSPDRVNYGYTF. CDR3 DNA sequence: TGTGCCAGCTCACCTGACAGGGTTAACTATGGCTACACCTTC. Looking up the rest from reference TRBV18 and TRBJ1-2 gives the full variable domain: NAGVMQNPRHLVRRRGQEARLRCSPMKGHSHVYWYRQLPEEGLKFMVYLQKENIIDESGMPKERFSAEFPKEGPSILRIQQVVRGDSAAYFCASSPDRVNYGYTFGSGTRLTVV.

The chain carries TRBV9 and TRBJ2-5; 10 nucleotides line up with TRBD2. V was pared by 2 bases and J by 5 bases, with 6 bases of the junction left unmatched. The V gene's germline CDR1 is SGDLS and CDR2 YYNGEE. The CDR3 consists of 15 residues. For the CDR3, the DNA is TGTGCCAGCAGCGTCGCTAGCGGGAGTGTGGAGACCCAGTACTTC. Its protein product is CASSVASGSVETQYF. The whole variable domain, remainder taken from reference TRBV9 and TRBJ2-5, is DSGVTQTPKHLITATGQRVTLRCSPRSGDLSVYWYQQSLDQGLQFLIQYYNGEERAKGNILERFSAQQFPDLHSELNLSSLELGDSALYFCASSVASGSVETQYFGPGTRLLVL.

CDR3 DNA: TGCGCCAGCAGCGTACAGGGAACCGGGGAGCTGTTTTTT. Its protein product is CASSVQGTGELFF. The chain carries TRBV5-1 and TRBJ2-2, with a weak D call TRBD1 (6 bases). Germline V gene sequence: CDR1 SGHRS, CDR2 YFSETQ. The ends were cut back, 4 bases at V and 5 bases at J, with 9 bases in the middle. The CDR3 is 13 amino acids.

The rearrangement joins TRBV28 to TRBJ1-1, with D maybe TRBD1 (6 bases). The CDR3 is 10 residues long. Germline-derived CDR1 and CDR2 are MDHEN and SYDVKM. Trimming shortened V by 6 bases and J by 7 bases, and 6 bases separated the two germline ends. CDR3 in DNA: TGTGCCAGCAGGGACAGTGAAGCTTTCTTT. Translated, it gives CASRDSEAFF.